This TCR beta chain was captured by sequencing in a study of shared clonotypes between healthy human individuals. CDR1 is KGHSH and CDR2 is LQKENI in the germline V gene. The V end lost 0 bases, the J end lost 2 bases, and 12 bases lay between the germline ends. This CDR3 has 16 residues. The study, taken as a whole, reports: At large depth, rarefaction still showed sorted-subset sequencing to be incomplete.

The assay was run at deep level. Using immunoSEQ multiplex PCR, the repertoire was profiled, and TCRdb retains in-frame clones only, with some absent. Found here are a few million clones, roughly 92% of them singletons; the top ten hold about 0.36%. Details on this clone: Its antigen is currently unknown.

This chain joins TRBV18 and TRBJ2-3, with D perhaps matching TRBD1 (5 bases). The sample comprised naive CD4+ T cells from PBMCs. As for subset: CD45RA+ positively selected. The origin of this receptor is a man between 18 and 35 years old in good health. Some clones in this sample may be carry-over from other donors' samples. The chain's CDR3 is CASSPPYSTDTDTQYF. CDR3 sequence (DNA): TGTGCCAGCTCACCACCTTACTCGACAGACACAGATACGCAGTATTTT.